This T cell receptor (beta chain) appears in the sequencing data of a study of T cell responses to AZD1222 COVID-19 vaccine listed by TCRdb under 2021. Context from the whole study: AZD1222 recipients given second doses at about 4 weeks or at about 12 weeks were pooled, since spike-specific TCR depth and breadth were not found to differ between the two schedules. TCR sequencing covered about 230 trial participants: around 210 given two doses of AZD1222 and around 25 given two doses of MenACWY control vaccine. Trial participants were enrolled by age into 18-55, 56-69 and 70-plus year subgroups, with approximately 150, 28 and 58 TCR-sequenced participants respectively. What the work shows at the level of the full study, not this receptor alone: Most participants were white British and females outnumbered males, and the authors suggested that clonal diversity may have been underestimated. After two AZD1222 doses, both the breadth and the depth of spike-specific TCRs were significantly higher than at day 0 and than in MenACWY recipients. The 56-69-year group was small, and its depth increase did not reach significance, likely because of low power. Nearly half of unique spike-specific TCRs reportedly recognized epitopes outside regions mutated in the B.1.351 and B.1.1.7 variants. The vaccine-associated CD4 TCRs covered the entire spike protein, and the dominant responses fell in regions 160-218 and 743-854. Conclusions about previously exposed vaccinees are limited, since just 6 or 7 AZD1222 recipients were seropositive for SARS-CoV-2 at baseline. No day 14 peak-response samples were available, so repertoires were characterized only after the peak T cell response.

Taken from cysteine to phenylalanine, the CDR3 has 16 residues. Just the 48-base CDR3 DNA is kept, in frame starting at base 1. Trimming removed 10 bases from V and 8 bases from J; the gene matches leave 18 bases unexplained. In the germline V gene, CDR1 corresponds to ENHRY and CDR2 to SYGVKD. Points on this clone: This clone's antigen is unknown. No qualities accompany the bases; no much larger clone lies one base away.

The intended sense of this specimen's time point label: baseline before first vaccination. Vaccinee samples were obtained from the UK trials COV001 and COV002, which included a single-blind randomized controlled phase 2/3 trial of AZD1222 (ChAdOx1 nCoV-19) in healthy adults. Trial participant PBMC samples were collected at day 0 and day 28 after the second dose for TCRbeta chain sequencing. The CDR3 regions of human TCRbeta chains were analyzed by immunosequencing. On the authors' methods: Repertoire TCRs were matched against a reference library of SARS-CoV-2-specific TCRs generated with the MIRA antigen-specificity platform. Breadth meant the fraction of unique TCRs that were SARS-CoV-2-associated, whereas depth meant the fraction of total T cells that were SARS-CoV-2-associated. Using the MIRA data, each spike-specific TCR was mapped to the spike region that the TCR reacts to and placed in a CD4 or CD8 class. Log10-transformed breadth and depth values were compared by one-way ANOVA with Sidak's multiple comparisons tests. TCRdb's version of the immuneACCESS table is confined to in-frame rearrangements and falls short of the full clone set. An unresolved V gene accounts for under half of the shortfall where checked; the remainder is of unknown origin. V and J calls and clone size are given by that table; D and trimming were obtained from the DNA. A total of about 140,000 clones appear in this sample, 92% of them only once. Less than 4.5% of the sample is taken by the ten largest.

Here the sequenced sample was peripheral blood, taken on day 0 of AZD1222 vaccination. The origin of this receptor is an adult in good health. Recombination linked TRBV10-3 to TRBJ2-1, with 9 bases matching TRBD2. CDR3 protein: CASGLASLNDNHEQFF. The DNA sequence follows: TGTGCCAGTGGACTAGCGTCCCTTAACGACAATCATGAGCAGTTCTTC.